The 9 T cell receptor beta chains listed next were all sequenced from one sample in a study of blood T cell repertoires in COVID-19. Some clones are missing from TCRdb's copy, which holds only in-frame ones; the method was immunoSEQ multiplex PCR. The repertoire consists of some 450,000 clones, with around 89% occurring once and the leading ten covering approximately 12%. Sequencing input: peripheral blood. These receptor sequences come from a woman aged 45 to 65 with COVID-19, enrolled during active disease.

This clone was detected once. The CDR3 nucleotides read TGCGCCAGCAGCTCCGCCGGGACAGGCGCGGGAACTGAAGCTTTCTTT. Translating gives CASSSAGTGAGTEAFF. The rearrangement links TRBV5-1 to TRBJ1-1; TRBD1 matches at 8 bases. Germline assignment: CDR1 SGHRS and CDR2 YFSETQ. The CDR3 length is 16 residues. J lost 5 bases, V lost 3 bases, and 12 bases had no gene match.

V is TRBV10-1 and J is TRBJ1-1; D is perhaps TRBD1 (6 bases). V gave up 4 bases and J gave up 3 bases, with 12 bases separating them. Germline CDR1 is WNHNN and CDR2 is SYGVQD (reference sequence). This CDR3 is built from 14 residues. The CDR3 coding sequence is TGCGCCAGCAGTGCGGCAGGGGACCACACTGAAGCTTTCTTT. This gives the protein CASSAAGDHTEAFF.

The V gene is TRBV11-2, the J gene TRBJ1-2; D uncertain. Germline V CDR1 and CDR2: SGHAT, FQNNGV. The CDR3 length is 14 residues. With 0 bases removed from V and 4 bases from J, the gap between germline ends came to 9 bases. The CDR3, as DNA: TGTGCCAGCAGCTTAGATATGTCTCTCTATGGCTACACCTTC. The encoded protein is CASSLDMSLYGYTF.

J is TRBJ1-5 and V is TRBV7-8, with 7 bases matching TRBD1. The V segment lost 4 bases and the J segment 4 bases; nucleotides outside the gene matches: 7. Germline CDR1 is SGHVS and CDR2 is FQNEAQ. This CDR3 region has 15 residues. CDR3 protein: CASSWNDRENQPQHF. In nucleotides, the CDR3 is TGTGCCAGCAGCTGGAATGACAGGGAAAATCAGCCCCAGCATTTT.

This clone was counted once. This sequence joins TRBV4-2 and TRBJ1-2; 7 positions match TRBD1. CDR3 size: 15 residues. Looked up from germline, CDR1 is LGHNA and CDR2 is YNFKEQ. Trimming removed 4 bases from V and 7 bases from J; junction bases left unmatched: 12. The DNA for the CDR3 is TGTGCCAGCAGCCCCCGGGCAGTCCAGGGGGGTGGCTACACCTTC. This gives the protein CASSPRAVQGGGYTF.

This sequence joins TRBV21-1 and TRBJ1-5; the table's D call, TRBD1, has no DNA check behind it. TRBV21-1 is a known pseudogene. The CDR3 is 13 residues long. The CDR3 sequence is CASSATEDQPQHF. DNA of the CDR3: TGTGCCAGCAGCGCGACAGAAGATCAGCCCCAGCATTTT.

This clone was recorded once. This rearrangement joins TRBV5-5 to TRBJ1-2; 7 bases line up with TRBD1. The CDR3 runs to 16 residues. The V segment lost 2 bases and the J segment 6 bases; nucleotides outside the gene matches: 13. Germline-derived CDR1 and CDR2 are SGHKS and YYEKEE (reference sequence). The CDR3 coding sequence is TGTGCCAGCAGCTTCGACACGGAGGGGGCGCGTGATGGCTACACCTTC. Translated: CASSFDTEGARDGYTF.

This clone occurred a few times. The chain employs TRBV5-4 and TRBJ2-1, with a tentative D call TRBD1 (6 bases). The CDR3 is 15 residues long. Trimming pared 4 bases from V and 7 bases from J, leaving 18 bases between. Germline CDR1 SGHNT, CDR2 YYREEE (reference sequence). The CDR3 loop reads CASSHRQDLKNEQFF. CDR3 nucleotides: TGTGCCAGCAGCCATCGACAGGATCTTAAAAATGAGCAGTTCTTC.

The CDR3 here is CATKLAGDTDTQYF. CDR3 sequence (DNA): TGTGCCACCAAACTAGCGGGGGACACAGATACGCAGTATTTT. The genes are TRBV19 and TRBJ2-3; 11 positions match TRBD2. Germline values: CDR1 LNHDA, CDR2 SQIVND (reference sequence). The CDR3 consists of 14 residues. V dropped 10 bases and J dropped 2; count of bases not matched to a gene: 5.